A single sample gave rise to the 22 T cell receptor beta chains below, sequenced in a study of shared clonotypes between healthy human individuals. The table came from immunoSEQ multiplex PCR; TCRdb's copy has only in-frame clones and leaves some out. The sample consists of hundreds of thousands of clones, approximately 75% of them appearing once. Sample: memory CD4+ T cells sorted from blood. Regarding subset: CD45RA-negative fraction. The receptors stem from a woman aged 30 to 39 in good health.

This clone was seen a handful of times. The genes are TRBV27 and TRBJ2-1; a weak D match, TRBD1 (8 bases). Trimming cost V 4 bases and J 5 bases, with 18 bases left between them. This CDR3 comprises 16 residues. Germline V gives CDR1 MNHEY, CDR2 SMNVEV (reference sequence). CDR3 in amino acids: CASSSYRGGLNNEQFF. The CDR3 DNA reads as TGTGCCAGCAGTTCCTACAGGGGGGGTTTAAACAATGAGCAGTTCTTC.

V and J are TRBV28 and TRBJ2-1, with 12 bases matching TRBD1. V lost 3 bases and J lost 0; bases outside the gene matches: 9. Germline assignment: CDR1 MDHEN and CDR2 SYDVKM. This CDR3 region has 19 residues. The CDR3 sequence is CASSFAGTGGLHSYNEQFF. The CDR3 coding sequence is TGTGCCAGCAGTTTTGCCGGGACAGGGGGCCTACACTCCTACAATGAGCAGTTCTTC. Combining the CDR3 with reference TRBV28 and TRBJ2-1 gives the whole variable domain DVKVTQSSRYLVKRTGEKVFLECVQDMDHENMFWYRQDPGLGLRLIYFSYDVKMKEKGDIPEGYSVSREKKERFSLILESASTNQTSMYLCASSFAGTGGLHSYNEQFFGPGTRLTVL.

This chain connects TRBV28 to TRBJ1-5; D is possibly TRBD1 (6 bases). Germline CDR1 is MDHEN and CDR2 is SYDVKM. V lost 10 bases and J lost 4, with 26 bases in between. There are 17 residues in the CDR3. The CDR3, as DNA: TGTGCCACCAAAACGACAGGTGACGGTGGAAAAAATCAGCCCCAGCATTTT. The encoded protein is CATKTTGDGGKNQPQHF.

CDR3 sequence reads: CASILVGGLGYGYTF. CDR3 nucleotide sequence: TGTGCCAGCATTCTAGTCGGGGGGCTCGGCTATGGCTACACCTTC. The chain joins TRBV6-5 to TRBJ1-2; TRBD1 is a possible D gene (6 bases). This CDR3 contains 15 residues. Trimming removed 7 bases from V and 4 bases from J, with 19 bases in between. CDR1 MNHEY and CDR2 SVGAGI come from the germline V gene.

This clone came up many times. This rearrangement joins TRBV28 to TRBJ2-1; D gene uncertain. V was trimmed by 6 bases and J by 5 bases, leaving 2 bases between them. The CDR3 totals 10 residues. CDR1 MDHEN and CDR2 SYDVKM come from the germline V gene. Here the CDR3 DNA reads TGTGCCAGCAGGGACAATGAGCAGTTCTTC. It codes for CASRDNEQFF.

CDR3 region: CASSIMVDTEAFF. CDR3 DNA: TGTGCCAGCAGCATTATGGTGGACACTGAAGCTTTCTTT. The chain joins TRBV9 to TRBJ1-1, with D hard to call. Germline V CDR1 and CDR2: SGDLS, YYNGEE. V was pared by 4 bases and J by 3 bases, with 10 bases between. The CDR3 runs to 13 residues.

V and J are TRBV7-6 and TRBJ1-4, with D possibly being TRBD1 (5 bases). Per germline, CDR1 SGHVS and CDR2 FNYEAQ. The CDR3 spans 17 residues. V dropped 6 bases and J dropped 0 bases, with 17 bases sitting between them. In nucleotides, the CDR3 is TGTGCCAGCAGTTCGAACCTTCTGGGGGCAACTAATGAAAAACTGTTTTTT. Its protein product is CASSSNLLGATNEKLFF. Full variable domain (missing parts from reference TRBV7-6 and TRBJ1-4): GAGVSQSPRYKVTKRGQDVALRCDPISGHVSLYWYRQALGQGPEFLTYFNYEAQQDKSGLPNDRFSAERPEGSISTLTIQRTEQRDSAMYRCASSSNLLGATNEKLFFGSGTQLSVL.

This clone showed up just a few times. The chain joins TRBV7-6 to TRBJ2-1, with 11 bases identical to TRBD2. Trimming at V came to 5 bases and at J to 3 bases, leaving 6 bases not matched to a gene. This CDR3 is 16 amino acids long. The germline V gene has CDR1 SGHVS and CDR2 FNYEAQ. CDR3 in amino acids: CASSPAGTSGYNEQFF. The CDR3 DNA is TGTGCCAGCAGCCCGGCCGGGACTAGCGGCTACAATGAGCAGTTCTTC.

The gene calls are TRBV2 and TRBJ2-6; no clear D. V lost 6 bases and J 0 bases, leaving 12 bases between the germline ends. This CDR3 has 16 amino acids. Looked up from germline, CDR1 is SNHLY and CDR2 is FYNNEI. In DNA form, the CDR3 reads TGTGCCAGCAGCGAGACACCGACCTCTGGGGCCAACGTCCTGACTTTC. It encodes CASSETPTSGANVLTF.

This clone was picked up one time. CDR3 DNA sequence: TGTGCCAGCAGCCACGGGACAGGGGGCCGATACGAGCAGTACTTC. It translates to CASSHGTGGRYEQYF. The V and J genes are TRBV4-2 and TRBJ2-7; 12 bases agree with TRBD1. This CDR3 contains 15 residues. Germline trimming cut 3 bases from V and 4 bases from J; bases unmatched to any gene: 4. The germline V gene encodes CDR1 LGHNA and CDR2 YNFKEQ.

The chain joins TRBV7-9 to TRBJ2-1, with TRBD2 identical over 15 bases. Trimming took 6 bases from V and 8 from J; bases not matched to a gene: 8. CDR1 and CDR2 from the germline V gene are SEHNR and FQNEAQ (reference sequence). This CDR3 has 16 residues. DNA for the CDR3: TGTGCCAGCAGTCATAGTGGGACTAGCGGGAGGTATGAGCAGTTCTTC. As protein: CASSHSGTSGRYEQFF.

The chain has TRBV7-8 and TRBJ2-5; TRBD1 is a possible D gene (6 bases). Trimming left V 5 bases short and J 7 bases short, with 8 bases between. Germline V gene sequence: CDR1 SGHVS, CDR2 FQNEAQ. The CDR3 is 11 residues long. CDR3 in DNA: TGTGCCAGCAGCCAAGGGGGGACCCAGTACTTC. Encoded protein: CASSQGGTQYF.

The V call is TRBV13, the J call TRBJ2-7; the D gene is possibly TRBD2 (6 bases). Germline CDR1 and CDR2: PRHDT and FYEKMQ (reference sequence). Trimming took off 4 bases at V and 7 bases at J, with 17 bases between the two ends. This CDR3 contains 14 residues. CDR3 protein: CASSSGWTTGEQYF. Here the CDR3 DNA reads TGTGCCAGCAGCTCCGGCTGGACTACGGGAGAGCAGTACTTC.

The J gene is TRBJ2-1, the V gene TRBV7-3, with TRBD2 matching over 14 bases. The germline V gene has CDR1 SGHTA and CDR2 FQGTGA. Trimming at V came to 7 bases and at J to 8 bases, leaving 19 bases not matched to a gene. There are 19 residues in the CDR3. CDR3 amino acids: CASTITGTSGRIGGDEQFF. CDR3 bases: TGTGCCAGCACCATAACTGGGACTAGCGGGAGAATAGGGGGAGATGAGCAGTTCTTC.

DNA for the CDR3: TGTGCCAGCTCACTGGGCCCCCGACAGGGGGGTGAAAAACTGTTTTTT. Its translation: CASSLGPRQGGEKLFF. The chain combines TRBV18 with TRBJ1-4; TRBD1 agrees at 9 bases. V lost 4 bases, J lost 7 bases, and 10 bases stayed unmatched. This CDR3 contains 16 residues. CDR1 is KGHSH and CDR2 is LQKENI in the germline V gene. The full variable domain, in which reference TRBV18 and TRBJ1-4 provide the parts outside the CDR3, is NAGVMQNPRHLVRRRGQEARLRCSPMKGHSHVYWYRQLPEEGLKFMVYLQKENIIDESGMPKERFSAEFPKEGPSILRIQQVVRGDSAAYFCASSLGPRQGGEKLFFGSGTQLSVL.

This clone was observed a handful of times. The chain is built from TRBV28 and TRBJ2-7, with TRBD2 identical over 11 bases. The CDR3 is 15 amino acids. Unmatched junction bases numbered 4, after V lost 6 bases and J lost 0 bases. The germline gives CDR1 MDHEN, CDR2 SYDVKM. The CDR3 DNA reads as TGTGCCAGCAGGGGACTAGCGGATTTCTCCTACGAGCAGTACTTC. It codes for CASRGLADFSYEQYF.

There are a few counts of this clone. The DNA of the CDR3 is TGCAGTGCTGGACAGGGGAATACGCAGTATTTT. Translation gives CSAGQGNTQYF. V usage is TRBV20-1 and J usage is TRBJ2-3; TRBD1 matches at 9 bases. The germline CDR1 and CDR2 sequences are DFQATT and SNEGSKA (reference sequence). This CDR3 region has 11 residues. Trimming took 5 bases from V and 7 from J; bases not matched to a gene: 1.

This clone was recorded a few times. In the same sample, other DNA sequences code for this CDR3. V usage is TRBV7-8 and J usage is TRBJ2-7, with D uncertain. CDR3 length: 11 amino acids. With 2 bases removed from V and 5 bases from J, the gap between germline ends came to 4 bases. Per the germline V gene, CDR1 is SGHVS and CDR2 is FQNEAQ. The CDR3 coding sequence is TGTGCCAGCAGCTTACAAAACGAGCAGTACTTC. Protein sequence: CASSLQNEQYF.

This clone was seen a handful of times. The chain joins TRBV30 to TRBJ1-4; D perhaps matches TRBD1 (6 bases). With 5 bases removed from V and 7 bases from J, the gap between germline ends came to 17 bases. This CDR3 comprises 14 residues. The V gene's germline CDR1 is GTSNPN and CDR2 SVGIG (reference sequence). The CDR3 nucleotides read TGTGCCTGGGATCAGGGGCCATCGGGTGAAAAACTGTTTTTT. This sequence encodes CAWDQGPSGEKLFF.

This clone occurred a few times. The rearrangement joins TRBV7-9 to TRBJ1-5; D remains unclear. Trimming took off 1 base at V and 5 bases at J, with 9 bases between the two ends. The CDR3 has 14 residues. The germline CDR1 and CDR2 sequences are SEHNR and FQNEAQ (reference sequence). CDR3 sequence: CASSLGGIDQPQHF. Written as DNA, the CDR3 is TGTGCCAGCAGCTTAGGGGGTATTGATCAGCCCCAGCATTTT.

The V and J genes are TRBV28 and TRBJ2-7; 7 bases match TRBD1. Per the germline V gene, CDR1 is MDHEN and CDR2 is SYDVKM. The CDR3 loop spans 13 amino acids. V shed 5 bases, J shed 7 bases, and the junction held 8 bases outside the gene matches. CDR3 loop: CASSTPGGGEQYF. The CDR3 DNA sequence: TGTGCCAGCAGTACTCCAGGGGGTGGTGAGCAGTACTTC.

This chain connects TRBV19 to TRBJ2-7; D possibly corresponds to TRBD2 (5 bases). Per the germline V gene, CDR1 is LNHDA and CDR2 is SQIVND (reference sequence). The length of the CDR3 is 14 residues. The V and J ends lost 1 base and 7 bases respectively, with 14 bases between them. CDR3 amino acids: CASSIVRSSGEQYF. The CDR3 DNA sequence: TGTGCCAGTAGTATAGTCCGGTCCTCGGGGGAGCAGTACTTC.